These T cell receptor beta chains were read from a single sample in a study of blood T cell repertoires in COVID-19. Repertoires were generated with immunoSEQ multiplex PCR, while TCRdb's copy carries only in-frame clones and drops some. Found here are more than 250,000 clones, roughly 90% of them singletons; the top ten hold 0.7%. The sequencing sample was made of peripheral blood. The source is a human donor in a cohort sampled during active COVID-19. Both conserved end residues are part of each CDR3. Each record gives: CDR3 protein, CDR3 DNA, clone size, D gene, V gene, J gene. The D gene is left open where the match is weak. Size is omitted from some rows. Given values are once, few, many or a class for expanded clones.

CDR3 protein: CASSPSENSYNEQFF
CDR3 DNA: TGTGCCAGCAGCCCTAGCGAGAACTCCTACAATGAGCAGTTCTTC
clone size: NA
D gene: NA
V gene: TRBV4-2
J gene: TRBJ2-1

CDR3 protein: CAWSVPSGSRWNEQYF
CDR3 DNA: TGTGCCTGGAGTGTGCCTAGCGGGAGTAGATGGAACGAGCAGTACTTC
clone size: NA
D gene: TRBD2
V gene: TRBV30
J gene: TRBJ2-7

CDR3 protein: CAWRGRGYSNQPQHF
CDR3 DNA: TGTGCCTGGAGGGGCCGGGGATATAGCAATCAGCCCCAGCATTTT
clone size: NA
D gene: NA
V gene: TRBV30
J gene: TRBJ1-5

CDR3 protein: CASSLGGQGKNTEAFF
CDR3 DNA: TGTGCCAGCAGCTTAGGGGGCCAGGGGAAGAACACTGAAGCTTTCTTT
clone size: NA
D gene: NA
V gene: TRBV7-6
J gene: TRBJ1-1

CDR3 protein: CAWSGRGTEAFF
CDR3 DNA: TGTGCCTGGAGTGGGCGGGGCACTGAAGCTTTCTTT
clone size: NA
D gene: NA
V gene: TRBV30
J gene: TRBJ1-1

CDR3 protein: CAWSAWERGYEQYF
CDR3 DNA: TGTGCCTGGAGTGCCTGGGAACGGGGATACGAGCAGTACTTC
clone size: NA
D gene: NA
V gene: TRBV30
J gene: TRBJ2-7

CDR3 protein: CASSLQGVGEAFF
CDR3 DNA: TGTGCCAGCAGTTTACAGGGCGTCGGTGAAGCTTTCTTT
clone size: NA
D gene: NA
V gene: TRBV28
J gene: TRBJ1-1

CDR3 protein: CASSPPGTFTEAFF
CDR3 DNA: TGTGCCAGCTCACCACCCGGGACATTTACTGAAGCTTTCTTT
clone size: NA
D gene: NA
V gene: TRBV18
J gene: TRBJ1-1

CDR3 protein: CASSYARRDTGELFF
CDR3 DNA: TGTGCCAGCAGTTACGCCAGGCGGGACACCGGGGAGCTGTTTTTT
clone size: NA
D gene: NA
V gene: TRBV6-2/TRBV6-3
J gene: TRBJ2-2

CDR3 protein: CASSPQLDSHEAFF
CDR3 DNA: TGTGCCAGCAGCCCACAATTGGACAGCCATGAAGCTTTCTTT
clone size: NA
D gene: NA
V gene: TRBV5-4
J gene: TRBJ1-1

CDR3 protein: CAIRQTTRGDSPLHF
CDR3 DNA: TGTGCCATCAGGCAAACTACCCGGGGAGATTCACCCCTCCACTTT
clone size: NA
D gene: NA
V gene: TRBV10-3
J gene: TRBJ1-6

CDR3 protein: CASSGLAGGLNNEQFF
CDR3 DNA: TGTGCCAGCAGCGGCCTAGCGGGGGGCCTTAACAATGAGCAGTTCTTC
clone size: NA
D gene: TRBD2
V gene: TRBV5-4
J gene: TRBJ2-1

CDR3 protein: CASTHTGEQYF
CDR3 DNA: TGTGCCAGCACTCACACCGGGGAGCAGTACTTC
clone size: few
D gene: NA
V gene: TRBV11-1
J gene: TRBJ2-7

CDR3 protein: CASRLSGGNQPQHF
CDR3 DNA: TGTGCCAGCAGATTGTCAGGGGGCAATCAGCCCCAGCATTTT
clone size: NA
D gene: NA
V gene: TRBV6-5
J gene: TRBJ1-5

CDR3 protein: CASSVSRGRDTEAFF
CDR3 DNA: TGCGCCAGCAGTGTCTCCAGGGGACGGGACACTGAAGCTTTCTTT
clone size: NA
D gene: NA
V gene: TRBV10-1
J gene: TRBJ1-1

CDR3 protein: CASSSGQGLYEQYF
CDR3 DNA: TGTGCCAGCAGTTCGGGACAGGGACTTTACGAGCAGTACTTC
clone size: once
D gene: TRBD1
V gene: TRBV6-6
J gene: TRBJ2-7

CDR3 protein: CASSEYTGLSGGYNEQFF
CDR3 DNA: TGTGCCAGCAGTGAATACACCGGCCTAAGCGGGGGCTACAATGAGCAGTTCTTC
clone size: NA
D gene: TRBD2
V gene: TRBV25-1
J gene: TRBJ2-1

CDR3 protein: CAITGTGADTQYF
CDR3 DNA: TGTGCCATCACCGGGACTGGAGCAGATACGCAGTATTTT
clone size: NA
D gene: NA
V gene: TRBV10-3
J gene: TRBJ2-3

CDR3 protein: CASSPPTGRGTGELFF
CDR3 DNA: TGTGCCAGCAGCCCCCCGACAGGGCGGGGCACCGGGGAGCTGTTTTTT
clone size: NA
D gene: NA
V gene: TRBV5-4
J gene: TRBJ2-2

CDR3 protein: CSVEQTHSTEAFF
CDR3 DNA: TGCAGCGTTGAACAGACCCACAGCACTGAAGCTTTCTTT
clone size: NA
D gene: NA
V gene: TRBV29-1
J gene: TRBJ1-1

CDR3 protein: CASSQESWFSGYTF
CDR3 DNA: TGCGCCAGCAGCCAGGAAAGTTGGTTTAGTGGCTACACCTTC
clone size: NA
D gene: NA
V gene: TRBV5-1
J gene: TRBJ1-2

CDR3 protein: CASSHLLSSGNTIYF
CDR3 DNA: TGCGCCAGCAGCCATTTACTTAGCTCTGGAAACACCATATATTTT
clone size: NA
D gene: NA
V gene: TRBV4-3
J gene: TRBJ1-3

CDR3 protein: CACGTENQPQHF
CDR3 DNA: TGTGCCTGCGGGACAGAAAATCAGCCCCAGCATTTT
clone size: NA
D gene: TRBD1
V gene: TRBV30
J gene: TRBJ1-5

CDR3 protein: CASSLRDGQGGEQYF
CDR3 DNA: TGTGCCAGCAGCTTAAGGGACGGACAGGGAGGGGAGCAGTACTTC
clone size: NA
D gene: NA
V gene: TRBV7-3
J gene: TRBJ2-7

CDR3 protein: CASSYLADYGYTF
CDR3 DNA: TGTGCCAGCAGTTACTTGGCAGACTATGGCTACACCTTC
clone size: NA
D gene: NA
V gene: TRBV6-6
J gene: TRBJ1-2

CDR3 protein: CASSQEGQGAYEQYF
CDR3 DNA: TGTGCCAGCAGCCAAGAAGGACAGGGGGCCTACGAGCAGTACTTC
clone size: NA
D gene: TRBD1
V gene: TRBV4-2
J gene: TRBJ2-7

CDR3 protein: CASSQPSRDKYGYTF
CDR3 DNA: TGCGCCAGCAGTCAACCGAGCCGGGACAAATATGGCTACACCTTC
clone size: NA
D gene: NA
V gene: TRBV23-1
J gene: TRBJ1-2

CDR3 protein: CASSYQGASSYEQYF
CDR3 DNA: TGTGCCAGCAGTTACCAGGGCGCAAGCTCCTACGAGCAGTACTTC
clone size: once
D gene: NA
V gene: TRBV6-5
J gene: TRBJ2-7

CDR3 protein: CASSLRQLSVNTEAFF
CDR3 DNA: TGTGCCAGCAGCTTAAGACAGCTATCAGTGAACACTGAAGCTTTCTTT
clone size: NA
D gene: NA
V gene: TRBV7-2
J gene: TRBJ1-1

CDR3 protein: CASSLYGTSGAFF
CDR3 DNA: TGTGCCAGCAGTTTATACGGAACCTCAGGAGCTTTCTTT
clone size: NA
D gene: NA
V gene: TRBV12-3/TRBV12-4
J gene: TRBJ1-1

CDR3 protein: CAISVNSGNTIYF
CDR3 DNA: TGTGCCATCAGTGTCAACTCTGGAAACACCATATATTTT
clone size: NA
D gene: NA
V gene: TRBV10-3
J gene: TRBJ1-3

CDR3 protein: CASSSRGLYYGYTF
CDR3 DNA: TGCGCCAGCAGCTCCAGGGGGTTATACTATGGCTACACCTTC
clone size: NA
D gene: TRBD1
V gene: TRBV4-1
J gene: TRBJ1-2

CDR3 protein: CASSPRQGPYEQYF
CDR3 DNA: TGTGCCAGCAGTCCACGACAGGGGCCCTACGAGCAGTACTTC
clone size: NA
D gene: TRBD1
V gene: TRBV6-5
J gene: TRBJ2-7

CDR3 protein: CASSQLTGGAHTQYF
CDR3 DNA: TGTGCCAGCAGCCAACTGACAGGGGGCGCCCATACGCAGTATTTT
clone size: NA
D gene: TRBD1
V gene: TRBV3-1/TRBV3-2
J gene: TRBJ2-3

CDR3 protein: CASSYSEEGYTF
CDR3 DNA: TGTGCCAGCAGTTATTCCGAAGAGGGCTACACCTTC
clone size: NA
D gene: NA
V gene: TRBV6-2/TRBV6-3
J gene: TRBJ1-2

CDR3 protein: CASSLPGTGDGANVLTF
CDR3 DNA: TGTGCCAGTAGTCTTCCCGGGACAGGGGATGGGGCCAACGTCCTGACTTTC
clone size: NA
D gene: TRBD1
V gene: TRBV19
J gene: TRBJ2-6

CDR3 protein: CASSDGEGGYTF
CDR3 DNA: TGTGCCAGCAGTGACGGCGAGGGTGGCTACACCTTC
clone size: NA
D gene: NA
V gene: TRBV6-1
J gene: TRBJ1-2

CDR3 protein: CSGGGTGRAFF
CDR3 DNA: TGCAGCGGTGGAGGGACAGGGCGCGCTTTCTTT
clone size: NA
D gene: TRBD1
V gene: TRBV29-1
J gene: TRBJ1-1

CDR3 protein: CASSPQSQAVNTKQYF
CDR3 DNA: TGTGCCAGCAGCCCCCAGAGCCAAGCGGTTAATACAAAGCAGTACTTC
clone size: once
D gene: NA
V gene: TRBV7-2
J gene: TRBJ2-7

CDR3 protein: CASSLAGTSFGETQYF
CDR3 DNA: TGTGCCAGCAGCTTAGCCGGGACTAGCTTTGGGGAGACCCAGTACTTC
clone size: NA
D gene: TRBD2
V gene: TRBV7-8
J gene: TRBJ2-5

CDR3 protein: CASSEYVGGPAYEQYF
CDR3 DNA: TGTGCCAGCAGTGAATATGTGGGAGGGCCTGCCTACGAGCAGTACTTC
clone size: NA
D gene: TRBD2
V gene: TRBV6-1
J gene: TRBJ2-7

CDR3 protein: CASGPPTRQQFF
CDR3 DNA: TGTGCTAGTGGTCCCCCGACTAGACAGCAGTTCTTC
clone size: NA
D gene: NA
V gene: TRBV12-5
J gene: TRBJ2-1

CDR3 protein: CASSESGGLAYEQYF
CDR3 DNA: TGCGCCAGCAGTGAGTCAGGCGGACTGGCCTACGAGCAGTACTTC
clone size: few
D gene: NA
V gene: TRBV10-1
J gene: TRBJ2-7